A single sample gave rise to the 5 T cell receptor beta chains below, sequenced in a study of graft-versus-host responses after intestinal transplantation. Assay used: immunoSEQ multiplex PCR; TCRdb lists only in-frame clones, some missing. The sample contains roughly 120,000 clones, around nine tenths of which appear only once. These receptors have no known antigen. Sequenced material: unstimulated CD4+ T cells sorted from spleen or lymph node cells, taken before transplant. These TCRs come from a human donor who was the organ donor for an intestinal transplant.

The chain combines TRBV6-5 with TRBJ1-3, with D possibly TRBD1 on 6 matching bases. Trimming shortened V by 2 bases and J by 1 base, and 6 bases separated the two germline ends. The germline CDR1 and CDR2 sequences are MNHEY and SVGAGI. This CDR3 has 14 residues. The CDR3 nucleotides read TGTGCCAGCAGTTACAGGGGGTCTGGAAACACCATATATTTT. Translating gives CASSYRGSGNTIYF.

The chain combines TRBV28 with TRBJ1-2, with TRBD1 matching over 7 bases. The CDR3 extends over 14 amino acids. V was clipped by 3 bases and J by 8 bases; unmatched bases: 9. CDR1 is MDHEN and CDR2 is SYDVKM in the germline V gene. In DNA, the CDR3 is TGTGCCAGCAGTTTCCGGACAGGCCAGAGGGGCTACACCTTC. It codes for CASSFRTGQRGYTF.

The rearrangement uses TRBV5-1 and TRBJ1-2; TRBD1 agrees at 7 bases. This CDR3 comprises 15 residues. CDR1 is SGHRS and CDR2 is YFSETQ in the germline V gene. With V trimmed by 0 bases and J by 3 bases, 5 bases remained unmatched. The CDR3 is CASSLEQGTYYGYTF. Here the CDR3 DNA reads TGCGCCAGCAGCTTGGAACAGGGGACTTACTATGGCTACACCTTC.

The chain has TRBV28 and TRBJ2-3; D remains unclear. Per the germline V gene, CDR1 is MDHEN and CDR2 is SYDVKM. V lost 1 base to trimming and J lost 5 bases, with 13 bases between them. CDR3 length: 15 residues. DNA for the CDR3: TGTGCCAGCAGTTTATTCTCCCACGTCCGAGATACGCAGTATTTT. It translates to CASSLFSHVRDTQYF.

CDR3 DNA: TGTGCCAGCAGTTTTTGGACAACAGGGAGCACTGAAGCTTTCTTT. Residues: CASSFWTTGSTEAFF. The chain is built from TRBV28 and TRBJ1-1; D is possibly TRBD1 (6 bases). V lost 3 bases, J lost 4 bases, and 15 bases lay in between. The CDR3 length is 15 residues. Germline V lookup: CDR1 MDHEN, CDR2 SYDVKM.